Listed here are 3 T cell receptor beta chains from one sample, sequenced in a study of cytomegalovirus exposure and HLA in healthy donors. With 60 Vbeta and 13 Jbeta primers, the PCR was carried out. The method was immunoSEQ multiplex PCR; TCRdb's version includes in-frame clones alone and lacks a portion of them. Here the sample spans 170,000 or so clones, 75% to 85% being singletons. Sequenced material: PBMCs. The receptors come from a boy aged 5-17 years in good health and CMV-seronegative.

This clone was detected only once. The chain couples TRBV5-4 to TRBJ2-7, with TRBD1 identical over 8 bases. V gave up 0 bases and J gave up 2 bases; unmatched junction bases: 4. Germline V gives CDR1 SGHNT, CDR2 YYREEE (reference sequence). The CDR3 runs 15 residues. The CDR3 nucleotides read TGTGCCAGCAGCTTGGGAAGGACAGGGACCTACGAGCAGTACTTC. It encodes CASSLGRTGTYEQYF.

J is TRBJ1-1 and V is TRBV12-5; weak D call: TRBD1 (6 bases). The CDR3 extends over 13 amino acids. Germline CDR1 is LGHNT and CDR2 is FRNRAP. Deletions cut 9 bases from V and 1 base from J, with 12 bases between. The CDR3 sequence is CASLWTANTEAFF. The DNA for the CDR3 is TGTGCTAGCCTCTGGACAGCGAACACTGAAGCTTTCTTT.

J is TRBJ2-7 and V is TRBV18, with a weak D call TRBD2 (6 bases). The V end lost 3 bases, the J end lost 2 bases, and 11 bases lay between the germline ends. Germline lookup yields CDR1 KGHSH and CDR2 LQKENI. The CDR3 covers 14 residues. CDR3 DNA sequence: TGTGCCAGCTCACCCTGGGACTTACCCTACGAGCAGTACTTC. It translates to CASSPWDLPYEQYF. The whole variable domain, filled in from reference TRBV18 and TRBJ2-7, reads NAGVMQNPRHLVRRRGQEARLRCSPMKGHSHVYWYRQLPEEGLKFMVYLQKENIIDESGMPKERFSAEFPKEGPSILRIQQVVRGDSAAYFCASSPWDLPYEQYFGPGTRLTVT.